What follows are 30 T cell receptor beta chains derived from one specimen sequenced in a study of T-cell reconstitution after alpha-beta-depleted transplantation in children. Unique molecular identifiers tagged the TCRbeta library. TCRdb recomputed calls from the PCR reads with MiXCR, one row per CDR3 protein. The sample holds 300,000 or so distinct CDR3 sequences, 20% to 30% seen once. The source material was PBMCs, mostly from graft donor cells, sampled 180 days after TCRalphabeta/CD19-depleted stem cell transplant. These receptors were collected from a male patient under 18 who had a stem cell transplant for acute lymphoblastic leukemia, so the T cells may come from the graft donor.

The J gene is TRBJ2-7, the V gene TRBV21-1; the table's D call TRBD1 went unverified against the DNA. TRBV21-1 is flagged as a pseudogene. This CDR3 contains 14 residues. The CDR3 DNA follows: TGTGCCAGCAGGTCCCGGGACAGGGGGCCCGAGCAGTACTTC. Translated, it gives CASRSRDRGPEQYF.

There are many counts of this clonotype. The chain links TRBV12-3 or TRBV12-4 to TRBJ1-2; D not resolved. CDR3 length: 14 amino acids. The ends were cut back, 2 bases at V and 8 bases at J, with 15 bases in the middle. The CDR3, as DNA: TGTGCCAGCAGTTTACAGGCCTTCTATGGGGGCTACACCTTC. Translated, it gives CASSLQAFYGGYTF.

The J gene is TRBJ2-6, the V gene TRBV3-1, with no clear D. From germline, CDR1 is LGHDT and CDR2 YNNKEL (reference sequence). The CDR3 covers 13 residues. V was pared by 11 bases and J by 1 base, with 9 bases between. CDR3 nucleotide sequence: TGTGCCGCAAAAGGGTCTGGGGCCAACGTCCTGACTTTC. Amino acid sequence: CAAKGSGANVLTF.

This clonotype appeared a few times. This chain links TRBV20-1 with TRBJ2-5; unclear D gene. Between the trimmed V and J ends, which lost 0 bases and 5 bases, there was a span of 10 bases. The CDR3 has 13 residues. CDR1 and CDR2 from the germline V gene are DFQATT and SNEGSKA (reference sequence). CDR3 residues: CSARDPIRETQYF. Here the CDR3 DNA reads TGCAGTGCTAGAGATCCCATTAGGGAGACCCAGTACTTC.

This clonotype was seen a handful of times. V usage is TRBV19 and J usage is TRBJ1-5; D ambiguous. Trimming pared 3 bases from V and 0 bases from J, leaving 15 bases between. The CDR3 runs 17 residues. The V gene's germline CDR1 is LNHDA and CDR2 SQIVND (reference sequence). This CDR3 reads CASSIGVFPFSNQPQHF. As DNA, the CDR3 is TGTGCCAGTAGTATCGGGGTTTTTCCCTTTAGCAATCAGCCCCAGCATTTT.

This clonotype was picked up a small number of times. V and J are TRBV6-5 and TRBJ2-7, with D uncertain. Germline V gene sequence: CDR1 MNHEY, CDR2 SVGAGI. The CDR3 spans 16 residues. V was trimmed by 2 bases and J by 4 bases, leaving 18 bases between them. The CDR3 spells CASSYQVGSDRYEQYF. The CDR3 DNA reads TGTGCCAGCAGTTACCAGGTTGGCTCCGATCGGTACGAGCAGTACTTC.

This clonotype was detected many times. V is TRBV7-2 and J is TRBJ2-3; 12 bases agree with TRBD2. Germline CDR1 SGHTA, CDR2 FQGNSA. The trim removed 5 bases at V and 7 bases at J, leaving 7 bases unmatched. This CDR3 is 15 amino acids long. The CDR3, as DNA: TGTGCCAGCAGCATACGGACTAGCGGGGCAAATACGCAGTATTTT. Translating gives CASSIRTSGANTQYF.

The V gene is TRBV12-3 or TRBV12-4, the J gene TRBJ1-5; D is uncertain. The CDR3 totals 13 residues. V was cut by 8 bases and J by 0 bases, with 8 bases left in between. The DNA for the CDR3 is TGTGCCAGCGTCACGGATAGCAATCAGCCCCAGCATTTT. Amino acids: CASVTDSNQPQHF.

This clonotype was detected only a few times. The chain couples TRBV11-2 to TRBJ2-2, with D perhaps TRBD1 (5 bases). The ends were cut back, 3 bases at V and 7 bases at J, with 12 bases in the middle. The CDR3 extends over 14 amino acids. Germline V CDR1 and CDR2: SGHAT, FQNNGV. The DNA of the CDR3 is TGTGCCAGCAGCTTTCGGCAGGGCCTCGGGGAGCTGTTTTTT. Protein sequence: CASSFRQGLGELFF.

This clonotype was detected only a few times. The chain employs TRBV4-1 and TRBJ2-2, with D uncertain. The germline V gene has CDR1 MGHRA and CDR2 YSYEKL. Trimming took 1 base from V and 6 from J, leaving 6 bases between them. The CDR3 has 13 residues. The CDR3: CASSQVGSGELFF. The CDR3 DNA reads TGCGCCAGCAGCCAAGTAGGGTCCGGGGAGCTGTTTTTT.

The V call is TRBV3-1, the J call TRBJ2-1; D is possibly TRBD1 or TRBD2 (7 bases each). The CDR3 is 15 residues long. Germline lookup yields CDR1 LGHDT and CDR2 YNNKEL (reference sequence). V lost 5 bases and J lost 9, with 20 bases in between. CDR3 bases: TGTGCCAGCAGCGTAAGTGGAGGGGGCGGGGGTGAGCAGTTCTTC. It codes for CASSVSGGGGGEQFF.

V and J are TRBV29-1 and TRBJ1-2; TRBD1 is a possible D gene (5 bases). V lost 4 bases to trimming and J lost 2 bases, with 11 bases between them. Germline assignment: CDR1 SQVTM and CDR2 ANQGSEA. The CDR3 runs 13 residues. The CDR3 coding sequence is TGCAGCGTTGCTGGGGGGGGGAACTATGGCTACACCTTC. Encoded protein: CSVAGGGNYGYTF. Combining the CDR3 with reference TRBV29-1 and TRBJ1-2 gives the whole variable domain SAVISQKPSRDICQRGTSLTIQCQVDSQVTMMFWYRQQPGQSLTLIATANQGSEATYESGFVIDKFPISRPNLTFSTLTVSNMSPEDSSIYLCSVAGGGNYGYTFGSGTRLTVV.

This clonotype has only a few counts. The chain uses TRBV15 and TRBJ2-7; 8 bases are shared with TRBD1. Germline V CDR1 and CDR2: LNHNV, YYDKDF (reference sequence). This CDR3 has 16 amino acids. After removal of 3 bases from V and 1 base from J, the junction contained 8 bases not matched to a gene. CDR3 region: CATSREDREGSYEQYF. CDR3 DNA: TGTGCCACCAGCAGGGAGGACAGGGAAGGGTCCTACGAGCAGTACTTC.

DNA for the CDR3: TGTGCCAGCAGCTTAAGCCCAACCGGGCTTGAGACCCAGTACTTC. It is translated as CASSLSPTGLETQYF. The chain has TRBV11-2 and TRBJ2-5; D is undetermined. The CDR3 covers 15 residues. V dropped 2 bases and J dropped 5 bases, with 15 bases sitting between them. CDR1 SGHAT and CDR2 FQNNGV come from the germline V gene.

This clonotype showed up just a few times. The chain uses TRBV5-8 and TRBJ2-2, with TRBD2 matching 7 bases. This CDR3 is 15 amino acids long. Germline CDR1 reads SGHTS; CDR2 reads YDEGEE. V was clipped by 0 bases and J by 3 bases; unmatched bases: 2. The chain's CDR3 is CASSLGAGDTGELFF. In DNA, the CDR3 is TGTGCCAGCAGCTTGGGGGCGGGGGACACCGGGGAGCTGTTTTTT.

This clonotype has ten or more counts. The CDR3 carries no conserved terminal phenylalanine or tryptophan, so it likely arises from a read error. The limits of the CDR3 on the DNA are not certain, so only TCRdb's listed CDR3 is given. The genes are TRBV27 and TRBJ1-6; whether TRBD1, the table's D call, matches the DNA was not checked. The CDR3 numbers 11 amino acids, ends counted. Germline lookup yields CDR1 MNHEY and CDR2 SMNVEV (reference sequence). This chain's CDR3 is CASSLMTGGWV.

This clonotype is a singleton in its sample. The chain is built from TRBV4-1 and TRBJ2-7; D not resolved. Trimming removed 1 base at V and 7 bases at J, with 11 bases between. Germline CDR1 reads MGHRA; CDR2 reads YSYEKL. The CDR3 runs to 13 residues. CDR3: CASSQVNVGEQYF. The CDR3, as DNA: TGCGCCAGCAGCCAAGTTAATGTCGGGGAGCAGTACTTC.

The table lists this clonotype with many counts. The chain joins TRBV5-5 to TRBJ2-3; weak D call: TRBD1 (6 bases). Per germline, CDR1 SGHKS and CDR2 YYEKEE (reference sequence). The CDR3 length is 16 residues. V was trimmed by 4 bases and J by 2 bases, leaving 17 bases between them. The CDR3 loop reads CASSRLDRLITDTQYF. In DNA form, the CDR3 reads TGTGCCAGCAGCCGACTGGACAGACTTATCACAGATACGCAGTATTTT.

The V and J genes are TRBV4-1 and TRBJ2-6; 10 bases align to TRBD2. The CDR3 length is 18 residues. The V segment lost 2 bases and the J segment 0 bases; nucleotides outside the gene matches: 4. Germline assignment: CDR1 MGHRA and CDR2 YSYEKL. CDR3 loop: CASSQRTSGSSGANVLTF. CDR3 bases: TGCGCCAGCAGCCAAAGGACTAGCGGTAGCTCTGGGGCCAACGTCCTGACTTTC.

This clonotype was detected only a few times. The rearrangement joins TRBV5-8 to TRBJ2-3; 13 positions agree with TRBD2. CDR3 length: 15 residues. V was pared by 7 bases and J by 5 bases, with 7 bases of the junction left unmatched. Germline values: CDR1 SGHTS, CDR2 YDEGEE. Written as DNA, the CDR3 is TGTGCCAGCTTCCGGACTAGCGGGAGAGTAGATACGCAGTATTTT. Translated, it gives CASFRTSGRVDTQYF.

The chain has TRBV10-3 and TRBJ1-3, with a possible D match to TRBD1 (5 bases). Germline-derived CDR1 and CDR2 are ENHRY and SYGVKD. The CDR3 runs 13 residues. Trimming shortened V by 6 bases and J by 4 bases, and 10 bases separated the two germline ends. CDR3 region: CAISLNRGNTIYF. The CDR3 DNA is TGTGCCATCAGCCTAAACAGGGGAAACACCATATATTTT.

This clonotype was seen more than once but under ten times. This chain uses TRBV5-1 with TRBJ2-2; D assignment may be TRBD1 or TRBD2 (6 bases each). The germline CDR1 and CDR2 sequences are SGHRS and YFSETQ. The CDR3 has 12 amino acids. The V and J ends lost 0 bases and 12 bases respectively, with 9 bases between them. The CDR3 DNA is TGCGCCAGCAGCTTGGGGCGGGACAAGCTGTTTTTT. Encoded protein: CASSLGRDKLFF.

This clonotype was found a few times. V gene TRBV3-1 combines with J gene TRBJ2-1, with D tentatively TRBD2 (5 bases). The V end lost 1 base, the J end lost 6 bases, and 13 bases lay between the germline ends. This CDR3 has 15 amino acids. Per the germline V gene, CDR1 is LGHDT and CDR2 is YNNKEL (reference sequence). The DNA of the CDR3 is TGTGCCAGCAGCCAAGCAGTGGACTCACTCAATGAGCAGTTCTTC. Protein sequence: CASSQAVDSLNEQFF.

This clonotype was counted between two and nine times. No conserved phenylalanine or tryptophan ends this CDR3, so it is likely a read error. It is unclear where the CDR3 begins or ends on the DNA, so no DNA is shown, and the CDR3 is as TCRdb lists it. This chain connects TRBV20-1 to TRBJ1-1; the tabulated D call, TRBD1, remains unverified against the DNA. The V gene's germline CDR1 is DFQATT and CDR2 SNEGSKA (reference sequence). The CDR3 is 8 amino acids in total, end residues counted. Here the CDR3 reads CSANRDRV.

A remark on this clonotype: A junction boundary mismatches the germline segment, possibly from a read error. This rearrangement joins TRBV7-3 to TRBJ2-3; 11 bases fit TRBD1. CDR3 size: 15 residues. Germline CDR1 and CDR2: SGHTA and FQGTGA. This CDR3 reads CASSRRTGGTDTQYF. The DNA of the CDR3 is TGTGCCAGCAGCCGACGGACAGGGGGCACCGATACGCAGTATTTT.

The chain is built from TRBV6-5 and TRBJ2-3; D unclear. Germline V gene sequence: CDR1 MNHEY, CDR2 SVGAGI. The V gene lost 0 bases and the J gene lost 0 bases, with 13 bases spanning the gap. The CDR3 extends over 17 amino acids. For the CDR3, the DNA is TGTGCCAGCAGTTACTCACGGTATTCTACTAGCACAGATACGCAGTATTTT. This sequence encodes CASSYSRYSTSTDTQYF.

This clonotype has more than one count but fewer than ten. V and J are TRBV7-9 and TRBJ1-1; D gene unclear. Trimming removed 1 base from V and 4 bases from J, with 10 bases in between. The CDR3 runs to 14 residues. Germline V gene lookup returns CDR1 SEHNR and CDR2 FQNEAQ (reference sequence). The CDR3 region is CASSLDQQRTEAFF. In DNA, the CDR3 is TGTGCCAGCAGCTTAGATCAGCAGCGCACTGAAGCTTTCTTT.

The V call is TRBV7-3, the J call TRBJ2-3; the match to TRBD2 covers 8 bases. This CDR3 is 14 amino acids long. CDR1 SGHTA and CDR2 FQGTGA come from the germline V gene. J was trimmed by 13 bases and V by 5 bases; bases with no gene match: 14. CDR3 residues: CASSVGLAGGPKYF. DNA of the CDR3: TGTGCCAGCAGCGTCGGCCTAGCGGGCGGGCCTAAGTATTTT.

This CDR3 is CSARDAGGPQDIQYF. CDR3 coding DNA: TGCAGTGCTAGAGATGCGGGAGGGCCCCAGGACATTCAGTACTTC. J is TRBJ2-4 and V is TRBV20-1, with 9 bases matching TRBD2. Germline CDR1 reads DFQATT; CDR2 reads SNEGSKA (reference sequence). The CDR3 consists of 15 residues. V lost 0 bases, J lost 8 bases, and 8 bases stayed unmatched.

The chain joins TRBV6-1 to TRBJ2-2; 15 bases line up with TRBD2. V trimming: 7 bases; J trimming: 7 bases; junction bases outside the gene matches: 4. The CDR3 has 15 amino acids. CDR1 is MNHNS, CDR2 SASEGT, per germline. CDR3 sequence reads: CASKWGLAGGGELFF. CDR3 bases: TGTGCCAGCAAGTGGGGACTAGCGGGAGGCGGGGAGCTGTTTTTT.